The sequence of this TCR beta chain was determined in a study of cytomegalovirus exposure and HLA in healthy donors. The PCR employed 60 Vbeta primers together with 13 Jbeta primers. TCRdb keeps only in-frame clones here, not all; method: immunoSEQ multiplex PCR. Here the sample spans 150,000 or so clones, roughly three quarters being singletons. The CDR3 consists of 14 residues. The junction had 3 bases not matched to a gene; V was cut back by 4 bases and J by 3 bases. Germline V gene sequence: CDR1 GTSNPN, CDR2 SVGIG (reference sequence). The chain has TRBV30 and TRBJ2-2; 9 nucleotides agree with TRBD1. The source material was PBMCs. This TCR was sampled from a man aged 25 to 40 in good health and CMV-seropositive. CDR3 coding DNA: TGTGCCTGGACCCACAGGGGGCACACCGGGGAGCTGTTTTTT. Protein product: CAWTHRGHTGELFF.